The clone carrying this T cell receptor beta chain was seen many times. Per the germline V gene, CDR1 is DFQATT and CDR2 is SNEGSKA (reference sequence). The CDR3 has 12 residues. The V and J ends lost 4 bases and 4 bases respectively, with 10 bases between them. Noted time point: newly diagnosed GD, antithyroid drugs for less than 3 months. The TCR library was prepared using RNA isolated from PBMCs. The sample is drawn from a study of regulatory T cells in long-lasting Graves disease. Assembly of TCR beta libraries relied on iRepertoire HTBI primers together with Arm-PCR of CDR3 regions. MiXCR, run by TCRdb on the multiplex PCR reads, gives a single entry per CDR3 protein. The repertoire consists of approximately 300,000 distinct CDR3 sequences, with 15% to 20% occurring once and the leading ten covering about 39%.

This sample comprised peripheral blood mononuclear cells (PBMCs), obtained at new diagnosis, from a patient treated with antithyroid drugs. The source is a female donor with Graves disease. The rearrangement uses TRBV20-1 and TRBJ1-1; D unresolved. The CDR3 loop is CSAKKGATEAFF. Written as DNA, the CDR3 is TGCAGTGCTAAAAAGGGTGCCACTGAAGCTTTCTTT.